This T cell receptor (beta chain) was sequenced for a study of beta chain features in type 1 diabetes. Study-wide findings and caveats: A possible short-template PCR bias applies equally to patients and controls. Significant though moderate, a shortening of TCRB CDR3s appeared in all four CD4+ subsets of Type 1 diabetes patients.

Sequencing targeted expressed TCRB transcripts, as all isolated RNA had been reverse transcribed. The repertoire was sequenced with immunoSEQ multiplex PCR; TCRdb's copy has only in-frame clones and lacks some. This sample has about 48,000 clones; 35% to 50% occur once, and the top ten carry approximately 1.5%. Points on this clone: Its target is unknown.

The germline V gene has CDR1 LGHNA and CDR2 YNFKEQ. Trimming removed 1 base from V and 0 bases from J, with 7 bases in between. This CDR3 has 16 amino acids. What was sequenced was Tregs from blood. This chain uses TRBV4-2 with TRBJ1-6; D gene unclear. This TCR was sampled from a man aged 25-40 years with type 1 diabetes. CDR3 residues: CASSQAASSYNSPLHF. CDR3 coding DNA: TGTGCCAGCAGCCAAGCCGCGAGCTCCTATAATTCACCCCTCCACTTT.